These 29 T cell receptor beta chains share one sample of origin, sequenced in a study of cytomegalovirus exposure and HLA in healthy donors. The PCR employed 60 Vbeta primers together with 13 Jbeta primers. TCRdb's table, derived via immunoSEQ multiplex PCR, lists solely in-frame clones and lacks some. The sample holds 130,000 to 150,000 clones, about 80% seen once. Sequenced: PBMCs. These receptors were obtained from a woman aged 60 to 75 in good health and CMV-seropositive.

This clone has only one observation. V gene TRBV18 combines with J gene TRBJ2-7, with 10 bases aligning to TRBD1. CDR1 is KGHSH and CDR2 is LQKENI in the germline V gene. The V and J ends lost 3 bases and 3 bases, in that order; junction bases with no gene match: 8. There are 16 residues in the CDR3. CDR3 sequence: CASSPIPGTGVYEQYF. The CDR3 DNA reads TGTGCCAGCTCACCCATCCCCGGGACAGGGGTCTACGAGCAGTACTTC.

CDR3: CASSPGQAETQYF. CDR3 coding DNA: TGTGCCAGCTCTCCCGGACAGGCTGAGACCCAGTACTTC. The genes are TRBV18 and TRBJ2-5; TRBD1 agrees at 7 bases. The CDR3 covers 13 residues. Unmatched junction bases numbered 6, after V lost 6 bases and J lost 5 bases. The germline V gene has CDR1 KGHSH and CDR2 LQKENI. Combining the CDR3 with reference TRBV18 and TRBJ2-5 gives the whole variable domain NAGVMQNPRHLVRRRGQEARLRCSPMKGHSHVYWYRQLPEEGLKFMVYLQKENIIDESGMPKERFSAEFPKEGPSILRIQQVVRGDSAAYFCASSPGQAETQYFGPGTRLLVL.

The chain combines TRBV29-1 with TRBJ2-7; D might be TRBD2 (6 bases). Germline-derived CDR1 and CDR2 are SQVTM and ANQGSEA. The CDR3 sequence is 13 residues long. The ends were cut back, 7 bases at V and 3 bases at J, with 16 bases in the middle. This chain's CDR3 is CSGRGSGGYEQYF. In nucleotides, the CDR3 is TGCAGCGGTCGGGGGAGTGGGGGCTACGAGCAGTACTTC.

The rearrangement joins TRBV19 to TRBJ2-7, with D perhaps TRBD1 (5 bases). V dropped 6 bases and J dropped 6 bases, with 18 bases sitting between them. This CDR3 is built from 14 residues. Per the germline V gene, CDR1 is LNHDA and CDR2 is SQIVND (reference sequence). The CDR3 DNA sequence: TGTGCCAGTAGCGACCGGCAGGGTGACTCCGAGCAGTACTTC. It specifies CASSDRQGDSEQYF.

The genes are TRBV4-3 and TRBJ2-7, with D possibly TRBD2 on 6 matching bases. The V gene's germline CDR1 is LGHNA and CDR2 YSLEER. V lost 4 bases and J lost 0, with 13 bases in between. The CDR3 length is 15 residues. CDR3: CASSPAIADSYEQYF. The CDR3 DNA is TGCGCCAGCAGCCCTGCGATAGCGGACTCCTACGAGCAGTACTTC.

The chain combines TRBV2 with TRBJ2-3, with 10 bases aligning to TRBD2. This CDR3 region has 19 residues. Germline V gene lookup returns CDR1 SNHLY and CDR2 FYNNEI. Losses at the gene ends were 5 bases for V and 1 base for J; bases not matched to a gene: 15. DNA for the CDR3: TGTGCCAGCAGTCTGATTACAGCGGGAGGGCCGCCGGGCACAGATACGCAGTATTTT. This encodes CASSLITAGGPPGTDTQYF.

This chain links TRBV7-9 with TRBJ2-1; no clear D gene. CDR3 size: 16 residues. From germline, CDR1 is SEHNR and CDR2 FQNEAQ (reference sequence). Trimming pared 1 base from V and 4 bases from J, leaving 14 bases between. The CDR3 DNA reads TGTGCCAGCAGCTTAGTTCAGTTACCAAGATACAATGAGCAGTTCTTC. It specifies CASSLVQLPRYNEQFF.

The V and J genes are TRBV16 and TRBJ2-5; 7 positions match TRBD1. The germline CDR1 and CDR2 sequences are KGHSY and FQNENV. The junction had 4 bases not matched to a gene; V was cut back by 2 bases and J by 4 bases. CDR3 size: 14 residues. CDR3 sequence reads: CASSQGRGRETQYF. CDR3 in DNA: TGTGCCAGCAGCCAAGGAAGGGGGCGAGAGACCCAGTACTTC.

This clone has only one observation. V gene TRBV6-5 combines with J gene TRBJ1-1; maybe TRBD1 (6 bases). Trimming left V 0 bases short and J 7 bases short, with 9 bases between. This CDR3 is built from 13 residues. Germline V gene lookup returns CDR1 MNHEY and CDR2 SVGAGI. DNA of the CDR3: TGTGCCAGCAGTTACTCCGACAGGCTTGAAGCTTTCTTT. Translated, it gives CASSYSDRLEAFF.

V usage is TRBV7-9 and J usage is TRBJ2-7; TRBD2 aligns across 8 bases. The V segment lost 5 bases and the J segment 6 bases; nucleotides outside the gene matches: 18. The CDR3 runs 17 residues. The germline V gene encodes CDR1 SEHNR and CDR2 FQNEAQ (reference sequence). The CDR3 DNA follows: TGTGCCAGCAGCCCGAGAGGTATAGCGGGATTTGATTGCGAGCAGTACTTC. It yields the protein CASSPRGIAGFDCEQYF.

This chain links TRBV4-1 with TRBJ2-1, with TRBD2 identical over 12 bases. The germline V gene has CDR1 MGHRA and CDR2 YSYEKL. Trimming removed 1 base from V and 8 bases from J; junction bases left unmatched: 6. CDR3 size: 16 residues. As DNA, the CDR3 is TGCGCCAGCAGCCAAGGACTAGCGGGAGACCGGGATGAGCAGTTCTTC. Its translation: CASSQGLAGDRDEQFF.

V usage is TRBV15 and J usage is TRBJ2-7, with 10 bases fitting TRBD1. Unmatched junction bases numbered 8, after V lost 0 bases and J lost 9 bases. Germline loops: CDR1 LNHNV, CDR2 YYDKDF (reference sequence). There are 15 residues in the CDR3. CDR3 bases: TGTGCCACCAGCAGAGATCGACAGGGGGCTGCGGGGCAGTACTTC. It translates to CATSRDRQGAAGQYF.

This clone was observed a single time. The chain is built from TRBV19 and TRBJ2-3, with 9 bases matching TRBD1. The germline gives CDR1 LNHDA, CDR2 SQIVND (reference sequence). Losses at the gene ends were 3 bases for V and 3 bases for J; bases not matched to a gene: 7. This CDR3 is 16 amino acids long. The CDR3 spells CASSIRGTGITDTQYF. The CDR3 coding sequence is TGTGCCAGTAGTATTAGGGGGACAGGGATAACAGATACGCAGTATTTT.

The chain recombines TRBV28 with TRBJ1-1; 9 nucleotides agree with TRBD1. This CDR3 comprises 15 residues. Germline V gene data show CDR1 as MDHEN and CDR2 as SYDVKM. V gave up 5 bases and J gave up 2 bases; unmatched junction bases: 6. In DNA form, the CDR3 reads TGTGCCAGCAGTCCTTGGGACAGGGAAAACACTGAAGCTTTCTTT. Translated, it gives CASSPWDRENTEAFF. Full variable domain (outside the CDR3, taken from reference TRBV28 and TRBJ1-1): DVKVTQSSRYLVKRTGEKVFLECVQDMDHENMFWYRQDPGLGLRLIYFSYDVKMKEKGDIPEGYSVSREKKERFSLILESASTNQTSMYLCASSPWDRENTEAFFGQGTRLTVV.

The chain combines TRBV6-6 with TRBJ1-1, with 12 bases fitting TRBD1. The V and J ends lost 5 bases and 4 bases, in that order; junction bases with no gene match: 5. Per the germline V gene, CDR1 is MNHNY and CDR2 is SVGAGI (reference sequence). The CDR3 sequence is 15 residues long. For the CDR3, the DNA is TGTGCCAGCAGTACCCGGGACAGGGGGCGCACTGAAGCTTTCTTT. Residues: CASSTRDRGRTEAFF.

This rearrangement joins TRBV7-8 to TRBJ2-2; 8 bases line up with TRBD1. CDR3 length equals 14 residues. Trimming at V came to 10 bases and at J to 1 base, leaving 5 bases not matched to a gene. CDR1 and CDR2 from the germline V gene are SGHVS and FQNEAQ. CDR3 protein: CATKGTGNTGELFF. Here the CDR3 DNA reads TGTGCCACCAAAGGGACAGGGAACACCGGGGAGCTGTTTTTT.

The chain is built from TRBV19 and TRBJ2-3, with 10 bases aligning to TRBD1. J was trimmed by 8 bases and V by 6 bases; bases with no gene match: 5. CDR1 LNHDA and CDR2 SQIVND come from the germline V gene (reference sequence). The length of the CDR3 is 13 residues. CDR3 in DNA: TGTGCCAGTAGAGGACAGGGGGGGTTTACGCAGTATTTT. Translation: CASRGQGGFTQYF. Full variable domain (outside the CDR3, taken from reference TRBV19 and TRBJ2-3): DGGITQSPKYLFRKEGQNVTLSCEQNLNHDAMYWYRQDPGQGLRLIYYSQIVNDFQKGDIAEGYSVSREKKESFPLTVTSAQKNPTAFYLCASRGQGGFTQYFGPGTRLTVL.

CDR3 loop: CASSRRLAGGPEETQYF. In nucleotides, the CDR3 is TGCGCCAGCAGCCGAAGACTAGCGGGAGGGCCTGAGGAGACCCAGTACTTC. The chain is built from TRBV10-1 and TRBJ2-5; 14 bases are shared with TRBD2. CDR3 length: 17 residues. V was pared by 6 bases and J by 5 bases, with 11 bases of the junction left unmatched. Per germline, CDR1 WNHNN and CDR2 SYGVQD (reference sequence).

The J gene is TRBJ1-4, the V gene TRBV4-1, with D possibly matching TRBD1 (5 bases). CDR1 MGHRA and CDR2 YSYEKL come from the germline V gene. The CDR3 length is 14 residues. V was trimmed by 6 bases and J by 3 bases, leaving 11 bases between them. The CDR3 nucleotides read TGCGCCAGCAGTCCCGACAGACCTAATGAAAAACTGTTTTTT. Encoded protein: CASSPDRPNEKLFF.

The gene calls are TRBV28 and TRBJ1-4; 10 bases are shared with TRBD1. Trimming at V came to 7 bases and at J to 4 bases, leaving 3 bases not matched to a gene. The germline CDR1 and CDR2 sequences are MDHEN and SYDVKM. The CDR3 spans 14 residues. For the CDR3, the DNA is TGTGCCAGCATGGGACAGGGGCTTAATGAAAAACTGTTTTTT. It specifies CASMGQGLNEKLFF.

This chain joins TRBV27 and TRBJ2-5; a possible D gene is TRBD2 (6 bases). The DNA end favors TRBJ2-7, so the J call may be wrong. This CDR3 has 14 amino acids. The germline V gene has CDR1 MNHEY and CDR2 SMNVEV (reference sequence). Here the CDR3 DNA reads TGTGCCAGCAGCCCACGGAGGGCCGGTTACGAGCAGTACTTC. Protein product: CASSPRRAGYEQYF.

The rearrangement links TRBV6-1 to TRBJ2-7; 9 bases agree with TRBD1. The CDR3 is 15 residues long. The V segment lost 1 base and the J segment 5 bases; nucleotides outside the gene matches: 6. Germline V CDR1 and CDR2: MNHNS, SASEGT. The CDR3, as DNA: TGTGCCAGCAGTGAAGGAGTTGGACAGGGGAACGAGCAGTACTTC. Its translation: CASSEGVGQGNEQYF.

The chain combines TRBV4-2 with TRBJ2-1; TRBD2 aligns across 10 bases. This CDR3 is 15 amino acids long. V shed 4 bases and J 7 bases; nucleotides not matched to a gene: 7. Germline loops: CDR1 LGHNA, CDR2 YNFKEQ. The CDR3 DNA reads as TGTGCCAGCAGCCCTCAACTAGCGGGACCAAATGAGCAGTTCTTC. It translates to CASSPQLAGPNEQFF.

Worth noting for this clone: One end of the junction does not line up with germline, which may come from a read error. In nucleotides, the CDR3 is TGTGCTAGCAGTTCGGGACCCGGAGGGCTAGAGACCCAGTACTTC. Amino acid sequence: CASSSGPGGLETQYF. The chain couples TRBV7-7 to TRBJ2-5, with D maybe TRBD2 (6 bases). This CDR3 comprises 15 residues. Per the germline V gene, CDR1 is SSHAT and CDR2 is FNYEAQ (reference sequence).

This chain joins TRBV27 and TRBJ2-1; D gene uncertain. V lost 6 bases and J lost 6, with 15 bases in between. Looked up from germline, CDR1 is MNHEY and CDR2 is SMNVEV (reference sequence). This CDR3 is 14 amino acids long. In DNA, the CDR3 is TGTGCCAGCAGCCCTCGAGAGTGGGCCAATGAGCAGTTCTTC. Its protein is CASSPREWANEQFF.

The chain has TRBV4-1 and TRBJ2-3; 8 nucleotides agree with TRBD2. From germline, CDR1 is MGHRA and CDR2 YSYEKL. The trim removed 6 bases at V and 4 bases at J, leaving 6 bases unmatched. The length of the CDR3 is 14 residues. This CDR3 is CASRKGLDADTQYF. CDR3 nucleotide sequence: TGCGCCAGCAGGAAGGGACTAGACGCAGATACGCAGTATTTT.

The gene calls are TRBV19 and TRBJ2-7; perhaps TRBD1 as D (6 bases). Germline V CDR1 and CDR2: LNHDA, SQIVND (reference sequence). The length of the CDR3 is 15 residues. The V gene lost 1 base and the J gene lost 0 bases, with 10 bases spanning the gap. CDR3 bases: TGTGCCAGTAGTATAGGGGGACACAGCTCCTACGAGCAGTACTTC. It codes for CASSIGGHSSYEQYF.

The chain recombines TRBV9 with TRBJ1-3; no clear D gene. The CDR3 spans 17 residues. The ends were cut back, 0 bases at V and 0 bases at J, with 13 bases in the middle. Germline V CDR1 and CDR2: SGDLS, YYNGEE. DNA for the CDR3: TGTGCCAGCAGCGTAGATGGACCGACTAGCTCTGGAAACACCATATATTTT. Translating gives CASSVDGPTSSGNTIYF.

This rearrangement joins TRBV4-3 to TRBJ1-1; 10 bases fit TRBD1. The CDR3 runs 13 residues. Germline V gives CDR1 LGHNA, CDR2 YSLEER. With V trimmed by 9 bases and J by 7 bases, 8 bases remained unmatched. DNA for the CDR3: TGCGCCAGTAGGGCGGGGGACAGGGGTGAAGCTTTCTTT. Its translation: CASRAGDRGEAFF.